The next 29 T cell receptor beta chains were all read from a single sample in a study of T-cell memory formation after mild COVID-19 (dated by TCRdb to 2020 to 2022). The library relied on 5' RACE. Sequencing instrument: Illumina NovaSeq 6000. The public reads were reprocessed in TCRdb via fastp at Q25 and MiXCR, keeping in-frame beta chains. Records with the same CDR3 protein are collapsed into one entry carrying the most frequent genes and DNA. Counted in this sample were roughly 130,000 distinct CDR3 sequences; less than 6.5% of them appeared once. Clones ranked in the top ten supply about 2.2% of the sample. Sequencing was carried out using PBMCs or a T cell subset sorted from them (not recorded which). The receptor source for this set is an adult woman who had mild COVID-19 (a few samples of this study predate the infection). The sample titles of this study are shuffled in the database, so cell type and time point are left out; the donor was told from shared clones.

This chain joins TRBV24-1 and TRBJ2-1, with D perhaps assigned TRBD1 or TRBD2 (5 bases each). Trimming took off 4 bases at V and 10 bases at J, with 13 bases between the two ends. CDR3 size: 13 residues. Germline V CDR1 and CDR2: KGHDR, SFDVKD. The CDR3 nucleotides are TGTGCCACCAGTGAACGAAGGGACGGCGAGCAGTTCTTC. As protein: CATSERRDGEQFF.

This clonotype was seen a handful of times. V usage is TRBV6-5 and J usage is TRBJ1-1; D unresolved. V lost 8 bases to trimming and J lost 2 bases, with 24 bases between them. Germline CDR1 and CDR2: MNHEY and SVGAGI. This CDR3 has 17 amino acids. The CDR3 coding sequence is TGTGCCAGCCGGAGATTACCACGGGCCTCGAGTAACACTGAAGCTTTCTTT. It translates to CASRRLPRASSNTEAFF.

The chain couples TRBV20-1 to TRBJ1-4; D perhaps matches TRBD1 (6 bases). Looked up from germline, CDR1 is DFQATT and CDR2 is SNEGSKA (reference sequence). The CDR3 spans 11 residues. The CDR3 DNA is TGCGGGTGTCGGGGGGCGGAAAAACTGTTTTTT. Translating it yields CGCRGAEKLFF.

This chain uses TRBV25-1 with TRBJ1-2; TRBD1 matches 8 bases. V shed 6 bases and J 2 bases; nucleotides not matched to a gene: 5. This CDR3 comprises 14 residues. Per the germline V gene, CDR1 is MGHDK and CDR2 is SYGVNS. The CDR3 spells CASRQTGGNYGYTF. Here the CDR3 DNA reads TGTGCCAGCAGGCAAACAGGGGGAAACTATGGCTACACCTTC.

The chain carries TRBV5-1 and TRBJ2-2; D may be TRBD1 or TRBD2 (5 bases each). This CDR3 spans 15 amino acids. Germline CDR1 SGHRS, CDR2 YFSETQ. V was trimmed by 3 bases and J by 0 bases, leaving 9 bases between them. CDR3: CASSWDGANTGELFF. CDR3 coding DNA: TGCGCCAGCAGCTGGGACGGCGCGAACACCGGGGAGCTGTTTTTT. Full variable domain (rest looked up from reference TRBV5-1 and TRBJ2-2): KAGVTQTPRYLIKTRGQQVTLSCSPISGHRSVSWYQQTPGQGLQFLFEYFSETQRNKGNFPGRFSGRQFSNSRSEMNVSTLELGDSALYLCASSWDGANTGELFFGEGSRLTVL.

This clonotype was counted only a few times. This chain connects TRBV20-1 to TRBJ1-3; 7 bases agree with TRBD1. Germline V CDR1 and CDR2: DFQATT, SNEGSKA (reference sequence). With 4 bases clipped from V and 1 base from J, the junction kept 4 bases outside the gene matches. CDR3 size: 14 residues. CDR3 DNA: TGCAGTGCTACACAGGGGAATTCTGGAAACACCATATATTTT. Protein product: CSATQGNSGNTIYF.

This clonotype was seen many times. V gene TRBV5-1 combines with J gene TRBJ2-1, with unresolved D. V was clipped by 2 bases and J by 0 bases, with 9 bases between them. Germline V gene lookup returns CDR1 SGHRS and CDR2 YFSETQ. CDR3 length: 15 residues. CDR3 bases: TGCGCCAGCAGCTTTACCCCGCCCTCCTACAATGAGCAGTTCTTC. Translation gives CASSFTPPSYNEQFF.

This chain joins TRBV5-1 and TRBJ2-5, with D maybe TRBD2 (6 bases). This CDR3 contains 13 residues. Trimming left V 2 bases short and J 9 bases short, with 14 bases between. Looked up from germline, CDR1 is SGHRS and CDR2 is YFSETQ. The CDR3 coding sequence is TGCGCCAGCAGCTTTCGCCCCGGGAGTCCCCAGTACTTC. Translated, it gives CASSFRPGSPQYF.

The V call is TRBV30, the J call TRBJ1-4; D uncertain. V was cut by 1 base and J by 5 bases, with 17 bases left in between. Germline loops: CDR1 GTSNPN, CDR2 SVGIG (reference sequence). The CDR3 loop spans 16 amino acids. As DNA, the CDR3 is TGTGCCTGGAGTGGTCTGCCATCTGTGGGGAATGAAAAACTGTTTTTT. Translated: CAWSGLPSVGNEKLFF.

This clonotype was picked up a small number of times. This rearrangement joins TRBV5-8 to TRBJ1-3; D is possibly TRBD1 (5 bases). V was pared by 4 bases and J by 1 base, with 12 bases between. Germline V CDR1 and CDR2: SGHTS, YDEGEE. The CDR3 length is 15 residues. Here the CDR3 reads CASSRDVVSGNTIYF. The CDR3, as DNA: TGTGCCAGCAGCCGGGACGTTGTTTCTGGAAACACCATATATTTT.

In its sample, this clonotype was seen a few times. The rearrangement joins TRBV20-1 to TRBJ1-2; D call uncertain. The V end was cut by 5 bases, the J end by 4 bases, with 17 bases between. Germline CDR1 DFQATT, CDR2 SNEGSKA (reference sequence). The CDR3 is 14 amino acids. DNA for the CDR3: TGCAGTGCTTTCCATTCCGGGTCCGTCTATGGCTACACCTTC. As protein: CSAFHSGSVYGYTF.

This clonotype was detected only a few times. This rearrangement joins TRBV7-8 to TRBJ2-5; 9 nucleotides agree with TRBD2. The CDR3 loop spans 14 amino acids. From germline, CDR1 is SGHVS and CDR2 FQNEAQ. V trimming: 3 bases; J trimming: 3 bases; junction bases outside the gene matches: 2. CDR3 in amino acids: CASSFSGGKETQYF. In DNA, the CDR3 is TGTGCCAGCAGCTTTAGCGGGGGCAAAGAGACCCAGTACTTC.

This clonotype turned up a few times. Here the CDR3 reads CASSQRYDQPQHF. The DNA of the CDR3 is TGCGCCAGCAGCCAACGGTACGATCAGCCCCAGCATTTT. The chain employs TRBV4-1 and TRBJ1-5; no firm D call. Per germline, CDR1 MGHRA and CDR2 YSYEKL. Trimming left V 2 bases short and J 5 bases short, with 7 bases between. The CDR3 extends over 13 amino acids.

This clonotype has at least ten counts. The chain has TRBV5-5 and TRBJ2-2; 9 nucleotides line up with TRBD2. CDR3 length: 17 amino acids. CDR1 is SGHKS and CDR2 is YYEKEE in the germline V gene (reference sequence). After removal of 3 bases from V and 0 bases from J, the junction contained 6 bases not matched to a gene. CDR3 coding DNA: TGTGCCAGCAGCTCCGGGCTAGCGGGGTCGAACACCGGGGAGCTGTTTTTT. Residues: CASSSGLAGSNTGELFF. The entire variable domain, with the rest obtained from reference TRBV5-5 and TRBJ2-2, is as follows: DAGVTQSPTHLIKTRGQQVTLRCSPISGHKSVSWYQQVLGQGPQFIFQYYEKEERGRGNFPDRFSARQFPNYSSELNVNALLLGDSALYLCASSSGLAGSNTGELFFGEGSRLTVL.

This clonotype was counted between two and nine times. This rearrangement joins TRBV7-3 to TRBJ1-2; D gene ambiguous. This CDR3 is 14 amino acids long. Germline V gene lookup returns CDR1 SGHTA and CDR2 FQGTGA. V lost 6 bases to trimming and J lost 3 bases, with 14 bases between them. The CDR3 is CASSQQGLHYGYTF. DNA for the CDR3: TGTGCCAGCAGTCAGCAAGGACTTCACTATGGCTACACCTTC. Looking up the rest from reference TRBV7-3 and TRBJ1-2 gives the full variable domain: GAGVSQTPSNKVTEKGKYVELRCDPISGHTALYWYRQSLGQGPEFLIYFQGTGAADDSGLPNDRFFAVRPEGSVSTLKIQRTERGDSAVYLCASSQQGLHYGYTFGSGTRLTVV.

The rearrangement links TRBV20-1 to TRBJ2-7, with 8 bases matching TRBD2. With V trimmed by 5 bases and J by 5 bases, 8 bases remained unmatched. The CDR3 contains 13 residues. CDR1 and CDR2 (germline): DFQATT, SNEGSKA (reference sequence). The DNA for the CDR3 is TGCAGTGCTCCGGGACTAGTGGCCCACGAGCAGTACTTC. This sequence encodes CSAPGLVAHEQYF.

There are a few counts of this clonotype. The CDR3 here is CASSRQGHVYRNQPQHF. CDR3 sequence (DNA): TGTGCCAGCAGTCGACAGGGGCACGTTTATCGCAATCAGCCCCAGCATTTT. V and J are TRBV6-1 and TRBJ1-5; 8 bases map to TRBD1. CDR3 length equals 17 residues. Trimming removed 5 bases from V and 2 bases from J; junction bases left unmatched: 11. The V gene's germline CDR1 is MNHNS and CDR2 SASEGT.

This chain uses TRBV6-1 with TRBJ1-5, with D perhaps TRBD1 (5 bases). Trimming pared 8 bases from V and 0 bases from J, leaving 11 bases between. Germline lookup yields CDR1 MNHNS and CDR2 SASEGT. The CDR3 is 14 amino acids. CDR3 DNA: TGTGCCAGCGTCGACAGAAATAGCAATCAGCCCCAGCATTTT. Its protein product is CASVDRNSNQPQHF.

This clonotype was seen many times. The chain links TRBV7-2 to TRBJ2-3; a weak D match, TRBD2 (6 bases). Germline values: CDR1 SGHTA, CDR2 FQGNSA. The CDR3 is 15 residues long. The V and J ends lost 4 bases and 2 bases respectively, with 13 bases between them. The CDR3 DNA is TGTGCCAGCAGCTCCATAGCGGCCGACACAGATACGCAGTATTTT. Its protein is CASSSIAADTDTQYF.

This chain uses TRBV12-3 or TRBV12-4 with TRBJ1-3; 7 bases line up with TRBD1. The CDR3 length is 19 residues. V lost 3 bases to trimming and J lost 0 bases; unmatched junction nucleotides: 14. The CDR3 DNA sequence: TGTGCCAGCAGTTTCCTTTCGGCAGGGGGTTCCTCCTCTGGAAACACCATATATTTT. It codes for CASSFLSAGGSSSGNTIYF.

This clonotype was found many times. Written as DNA, the CDR3 is TGTGCCAGCTCAACAGCAAGAGAGCGGGGGCACTACGAGCAGTACTTC. It specifies CASSTARERGHYEQYF. This rearrangement joins TRBV7-2 to TRBJ2-7, with TRBD2 identical over 8 bases. Trimming cost V 8 bases and J 3 bases; bases outside gene matches: 15. The CDR3 length is 16 residues. Germline-derived CDR1 and CDR2 are SGHTA and FQGNSA.

This clonotype was counted only a few times. The J gene is TRBJ1-2, the V gene TRBV7-3; possible D gene TRBD1, 5 bases. V lost 4 bases to trimming and J lost 5 bases, with 14 bases between them. This CDR3 has 14 amino acids. Germline-derived CDR1 and CDR2 are SGHTA and FQGTGA. The CDR3 DNA reads TGTGCCAGCAGCTACTCCGGGACGGCGTATGGCTACACCTTC. This sequence encodes CASSYSGTAYGYTF.

This sequence joins TRBV12-3 or TRBV12-4 and TRBJ1-2; 8 positions match TRBD1. Unmatched junction bases numbered 11, after V lost 3 bases and J lost 8 bases. The CDR3 spans 15 residues. The CDR3 is CASSFRRTGKGGYTF. DNA of the CDR3: TGTGCCAGCAGTTTTAGACGGACAGGGAAAGGGGGCTACACCTTC.

This chain joins TRBV18 and TRBJ2-7; D may be TRBD1 (5 bases). V lost 1 base to trimming and J lost 2 bases, with 24 bases between them. This CDR3 has 19 amino acids. Germline CDR1 and CDR2: KGHSH and LQKENI. The CDR3 DNA follows: TGTGCCAGCTCACCACTAAGAACGATCCAGGGTTCCCCACCCTACGAGCAGTACTTC. Amino acids: CASSPLRTIQGSPPYEQYF.

This clonotype has only a few counts. The genes are TRBV7-2 and TRBJ2-1, with D possibly being TRBD2 (5 bases). V lost 0 bases to trimming and J lost 10 bases, with 7 bases between them. This CDR3 spans 12 amino acids. Germline CDR1 SGHTA, CDR2 FQGNSA. The CDR3 is CASSLAGREQFF. The CDR3 DNA reads as TGTGCCAGCAGCTTAGCGGGGAGAGAGCAGTTCTTC.

The chain recombines TRBV7-9 with TRBJ1-3; a possible D gene is TRBD1 (5 bases). Trimming shortened V by 4 bases and J by 0 bases, and 13 bases separated the two germline ends. The CDR3 extends over 16 amino acids. Germline V gene sequence: CDR1 SEHNR, CDR2 FQNEAQ (reference sequence). The CDR3 loop reads CASSWKQVNSGNTIYF. The CDR3 DNA sequence: TGTGCCAGCAGCTGGAAACAGGTGAACTCTGGAAACACCATATATTTT. Full variable domain (outside the CDR3, taken from reference TRBV7-9 and TRBJ1-3): DTGVSQNPRHKITKRGQNVTFRCDPISEHNRLYWYRQTLGQGPEFLTYFQNEAQLEKSRLLSDRFSAERPKGSFSTLEIQRTEQGDSAMYLCASSWKQVNSGNTIYFGEGSWLTVV.

This clonotype was counted between two and nine times. V gene TRBV6-2 or TRBV6-3 combines with J gene TRBJ1-2; D gene unclear. CDR1 is MNHEY, CDR2 SVGEGT, per germline. With 7 bases removed from V and 0 bases from J, the gap between germline ends came to 24 bases. The CDR3 totals 18 residues. CDR3 protein: CASNPSIERARTNYGYTF. CDR3 DNA sequence: TGTGCCAGCAACCCTTCCATTGAGAGGGCCAGGACTAACTATGGCTACACCTTC.

This rearrangement joins TRBV12-3 or TRBV12-4 to TRBJ2-2; TRBD1 agrees at 8 bases. V lost 3 bases, J lost 4 bases, and 4 bases stayed unmatched. The CDR3 has 15 residues. The CDR3 spells CASSFRDRITGELFF. CDR3 coding DNA: TGTGCCAGCAGTTTTAGGGACAGGATCACCGGGGAGCTGTTTTTT.

The table lists this clonotype with many counts. The J gene is TRBJ2-5, the V gene TRBV7-6; either TRBD1 or TRBD2 may fit D (5 bases each). The germline gives CDR1 SGHVS, CDR2 FNYEAQ. The germline V and J ends were trimmed by 7 bases and 6 bases, with 18 bases remaining between them. The CDR3 has 14 residues. The CDR3 DNA reads TGTGCCAGCACACCTCCCCGGGGACCCCAGACCCAGTACTTC. It encodes CASTPPRGPQTQYF. Using reference TRBV7-6 and TRBJ2-5 for the parts outside the CDR3, the full variable domain is GAGVSQSPRYKVTKRGQDVALRCDPISGHVSLYWYRQALGQGPEFLTYFNYEAQQDKSGLPNDRFSAERPEGSISTLTIQRTEQRDSAMYRCASTPPRGPQTQYFGPGTRLLVL.